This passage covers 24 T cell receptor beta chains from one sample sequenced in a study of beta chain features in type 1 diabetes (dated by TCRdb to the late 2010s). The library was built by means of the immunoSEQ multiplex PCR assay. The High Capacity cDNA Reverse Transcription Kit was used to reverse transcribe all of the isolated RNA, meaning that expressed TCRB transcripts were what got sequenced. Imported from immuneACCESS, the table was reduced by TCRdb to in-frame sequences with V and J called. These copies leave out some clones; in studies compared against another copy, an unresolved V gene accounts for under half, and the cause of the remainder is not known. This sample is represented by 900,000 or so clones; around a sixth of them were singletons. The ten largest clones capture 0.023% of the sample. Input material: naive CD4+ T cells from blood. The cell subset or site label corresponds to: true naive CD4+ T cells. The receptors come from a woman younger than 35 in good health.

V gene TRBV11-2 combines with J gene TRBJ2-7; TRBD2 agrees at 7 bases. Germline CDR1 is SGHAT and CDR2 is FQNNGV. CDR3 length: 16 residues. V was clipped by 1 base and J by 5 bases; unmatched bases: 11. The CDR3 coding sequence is TGTGCCAGCAGCTTAGTAGGAAGCGGGATCGCCCACGAGCAGTACTTC. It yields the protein CASSLVGSGIAHEQYF. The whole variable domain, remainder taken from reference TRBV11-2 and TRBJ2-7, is EAGVAQSPRYKIIEKRQSVAFWCNPISGHATLYWYQQILGQGPKLLIQFQNNGVVDDSQLPKDRFSAERLKGVDSTLKIQPAKLEDSAVYLCASSLVGSGIAHEQYFGPGTRLTVT.

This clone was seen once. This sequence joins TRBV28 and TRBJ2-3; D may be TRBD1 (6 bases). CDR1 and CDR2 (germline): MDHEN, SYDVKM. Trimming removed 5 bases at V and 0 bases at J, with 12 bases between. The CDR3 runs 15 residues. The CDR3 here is CASSLDRTSTDTQYF. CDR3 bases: TGTGCCAGCAGTCTCGACAGGACAAGCACAGATACGCAGTATTTT.

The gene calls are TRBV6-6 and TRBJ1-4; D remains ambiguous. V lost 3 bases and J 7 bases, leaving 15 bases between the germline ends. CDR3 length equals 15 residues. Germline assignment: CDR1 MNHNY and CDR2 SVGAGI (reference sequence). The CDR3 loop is CASSYATLGVEKLFF. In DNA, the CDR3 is TGTGCCAGCAGTTATGCTACATTGGGAGTTGAAAAACTGTTTTTT.

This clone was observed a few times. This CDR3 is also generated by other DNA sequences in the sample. CDR3 sequence (DNA): TGTGCCAGCAGCCTCGACAGGGGAGTTTATGGCTACACCTTC. Translation: CASSLDRGVYGYTF. The V and J genes are TRBV5-6 and TRBJ1-2, with 8 nucleotides matching TRBD1. J gave up 5 bases and V 4 bases, and 7 bases lay outside the gene matches. CDR1 is SGHDT, CDR2 YYEEEE, per germline. The CDR3 has 14 residues.

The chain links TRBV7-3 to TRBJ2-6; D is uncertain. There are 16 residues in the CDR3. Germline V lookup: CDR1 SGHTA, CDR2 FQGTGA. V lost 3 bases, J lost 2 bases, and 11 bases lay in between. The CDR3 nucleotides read TGTGCCAGCAGCTTTTTATCGGGCGCTGGGGCCAACGTCCTGACTTTC. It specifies CASSFLSGAGANVLTF.

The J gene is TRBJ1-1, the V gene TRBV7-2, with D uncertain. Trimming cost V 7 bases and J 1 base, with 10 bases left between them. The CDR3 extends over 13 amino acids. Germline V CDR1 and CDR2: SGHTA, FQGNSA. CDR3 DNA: TGTGCCAGCACCCTTAGAGAGAACACTGAAGCTTTCTTT. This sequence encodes CASTLRENTEAFF. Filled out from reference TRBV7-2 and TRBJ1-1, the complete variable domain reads GAGVSQSPSNKVTEKGKDVELRCDPISGHTALYWYRQSLGQGLEFLIYFQGNSAPDKSGLPSDRFSAERTGGSVSTLTIQRTQQEDSAVYLCASTLRENTEAFFGQGTRLTVV.

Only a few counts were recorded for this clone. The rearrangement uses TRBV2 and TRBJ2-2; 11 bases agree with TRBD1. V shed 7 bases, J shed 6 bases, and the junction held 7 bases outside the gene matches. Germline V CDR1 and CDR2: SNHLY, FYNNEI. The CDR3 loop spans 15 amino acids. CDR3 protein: CASNGQGAVAGELFF. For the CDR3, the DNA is TGTGCCAGCAACGGACAGGGGGCGGTAGCCGGGGAGCTGTTTTTT.

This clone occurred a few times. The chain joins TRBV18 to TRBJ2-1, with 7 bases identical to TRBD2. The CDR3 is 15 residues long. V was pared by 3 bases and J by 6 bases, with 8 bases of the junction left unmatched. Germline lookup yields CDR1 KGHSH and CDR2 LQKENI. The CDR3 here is CASSPPGLWGNEQFF. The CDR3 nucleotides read TGTGCCAGCTCACCGCCGGGACTATGGGGCAATGAGCAGTTCTTC.

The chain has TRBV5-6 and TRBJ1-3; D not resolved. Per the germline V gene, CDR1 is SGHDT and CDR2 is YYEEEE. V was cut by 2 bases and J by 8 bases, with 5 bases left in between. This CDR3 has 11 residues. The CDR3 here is CASSFSHTIYF. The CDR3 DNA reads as TGTGCCAGCAGCTTTAGCCACACCATATATTTT.

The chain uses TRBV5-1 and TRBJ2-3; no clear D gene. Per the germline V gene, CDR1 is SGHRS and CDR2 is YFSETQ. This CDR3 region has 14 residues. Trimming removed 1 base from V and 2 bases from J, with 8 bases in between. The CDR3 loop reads CASSLTNPTDTQYF. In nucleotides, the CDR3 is TGCGCCAGCAGCTTGACTAACCCCACAGATACGCAGTATTTT.

The CDR3 reads CASSRPGLGLETQYF. The CDR3 DNA reads TGTGCCAGCAGCCGACCGGGACTAGGCTTAGAGACCCAGTACTTC. This rearrangement joins TRBV5-6 to TRBJ2-5; TRBD2 matches 8 bases. The CDR3 totals 15 residues. Losses at the gene ends were 4 bases for V and 4 bases for J; bases not matched to a gene: 9. Germline CDR1 SGHDT, CDR2 YYEEEE. Based on the CDR3 plus reference TRBV5-6 and TRBJ2-5, the full variable domain is DAGVTQSPTHLIKTRGQQVTLRCSPKSGHDTVSWYQQALGQGPQFIFQYYEEEERQRGNFPDRFSGHQFPNYSSELNVNALLLGDSALYLCASSRPGLGLETQYFGPGTRLLVL.

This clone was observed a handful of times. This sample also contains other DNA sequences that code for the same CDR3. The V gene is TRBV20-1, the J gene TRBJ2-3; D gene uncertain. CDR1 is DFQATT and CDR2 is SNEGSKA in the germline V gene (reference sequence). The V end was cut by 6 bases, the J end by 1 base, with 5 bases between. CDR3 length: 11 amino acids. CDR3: CSATRTDTQYF. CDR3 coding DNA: TGCAGTGCAACGCGCACAGATACGCAGTATTTT.

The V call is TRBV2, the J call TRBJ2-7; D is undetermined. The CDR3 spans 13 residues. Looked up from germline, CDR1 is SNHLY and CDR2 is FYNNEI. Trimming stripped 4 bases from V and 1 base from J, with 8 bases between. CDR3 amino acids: CASSVGVSYEQYF. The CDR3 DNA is TGTGCCAGCAGTGTCGGCGTATCCTACGAGCAGTACTTC.

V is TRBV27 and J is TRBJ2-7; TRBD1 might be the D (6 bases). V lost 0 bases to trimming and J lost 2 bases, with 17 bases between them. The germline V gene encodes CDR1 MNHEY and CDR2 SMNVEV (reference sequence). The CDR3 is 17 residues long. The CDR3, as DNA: TGTGCCAGCAGTTTATCGGGGGCGAGGGCGGAAACCTACGAGCAGTACTTC. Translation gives CASSLSGARAETYEQYF.

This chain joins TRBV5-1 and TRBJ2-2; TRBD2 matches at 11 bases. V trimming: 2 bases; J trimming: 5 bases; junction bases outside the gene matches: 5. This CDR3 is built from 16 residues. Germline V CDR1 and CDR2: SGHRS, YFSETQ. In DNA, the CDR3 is TGCGCCAGCAGCTTTAGCGGGAGGGCGCGGACCGGGGAGCTGTTTTTT. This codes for CASSFSGRARTGELFF.

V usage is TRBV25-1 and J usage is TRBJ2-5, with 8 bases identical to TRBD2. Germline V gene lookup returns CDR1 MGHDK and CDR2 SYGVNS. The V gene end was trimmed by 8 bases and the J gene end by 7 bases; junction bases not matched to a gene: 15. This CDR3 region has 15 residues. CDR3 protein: CASSSPGLGGLTQYF. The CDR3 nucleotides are TGTGCCAGCTCATCTCCGGGACTAGGGGGGTTGACCCAGTACTTC.

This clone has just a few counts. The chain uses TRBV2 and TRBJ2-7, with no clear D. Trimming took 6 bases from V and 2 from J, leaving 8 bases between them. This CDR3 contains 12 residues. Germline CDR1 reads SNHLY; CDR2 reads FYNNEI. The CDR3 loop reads CASRLYTYEQYF. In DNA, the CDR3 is TGTGCCAGCAGGCTATATACCTACGAGCAGTACTTC.

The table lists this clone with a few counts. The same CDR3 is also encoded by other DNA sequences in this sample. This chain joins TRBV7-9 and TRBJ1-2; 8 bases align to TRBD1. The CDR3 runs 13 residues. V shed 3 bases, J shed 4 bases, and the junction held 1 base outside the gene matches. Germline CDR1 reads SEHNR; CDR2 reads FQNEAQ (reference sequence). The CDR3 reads CASSFRGPYGYTF. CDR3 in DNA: TGTGCCAGCAGCTTCAGGGGGCCCTATGGCTACACCTTC.

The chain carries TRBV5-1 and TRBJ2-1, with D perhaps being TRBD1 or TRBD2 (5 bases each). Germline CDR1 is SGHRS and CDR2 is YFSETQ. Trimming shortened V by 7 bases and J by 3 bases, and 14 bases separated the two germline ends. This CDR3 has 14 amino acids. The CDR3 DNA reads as TGCGCCAGCCGAAGAGGGGAGCTCTACAATGAGCAGTTCTTC. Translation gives CASRRGELYNEQFF.

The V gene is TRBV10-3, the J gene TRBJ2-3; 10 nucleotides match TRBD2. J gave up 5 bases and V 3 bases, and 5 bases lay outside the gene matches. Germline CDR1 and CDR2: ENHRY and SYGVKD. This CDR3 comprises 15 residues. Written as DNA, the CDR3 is TGTGCCATCAGTGACCTAGCGGGAGTTATAGATACGCAGTATTTT. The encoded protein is CAISDLAGVIDTQYF.

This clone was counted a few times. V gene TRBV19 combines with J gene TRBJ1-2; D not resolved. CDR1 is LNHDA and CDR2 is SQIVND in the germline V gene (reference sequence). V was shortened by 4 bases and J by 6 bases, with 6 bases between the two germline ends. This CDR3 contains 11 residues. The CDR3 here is CASSRGDGYTF. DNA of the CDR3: TGTGCCAGTAGTAGAGGTGATGGCTACACCTTC.

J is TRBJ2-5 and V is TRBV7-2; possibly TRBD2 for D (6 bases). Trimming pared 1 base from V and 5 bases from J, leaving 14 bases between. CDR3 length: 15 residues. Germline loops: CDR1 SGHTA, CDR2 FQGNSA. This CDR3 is CASSLETRGWETQYF. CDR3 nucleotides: TGTGCCAGCAGCTTAGAGACACGGGGGTGGGAGACCCAGTACTTC.

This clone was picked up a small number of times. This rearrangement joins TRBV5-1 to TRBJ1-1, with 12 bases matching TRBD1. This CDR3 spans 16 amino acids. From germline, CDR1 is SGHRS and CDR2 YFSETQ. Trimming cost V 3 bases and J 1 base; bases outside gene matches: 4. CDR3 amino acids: CASSYPGQGANTEAFF. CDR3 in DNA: TGCGCCAGCAGCTACCCGGGACAGGGGGCGAACACTGAAGCTTTCTTT.

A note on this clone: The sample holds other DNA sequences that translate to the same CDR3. CDR3 DNA: TGCGCCAGCAGCTTGGTGGGCAGCTCCTACGAGCAGTACTTC. Residues: CASSLVGSSYEQYF. V gene TRBV5-1 combines with J gene TRBJ2-7; D is uncertain. This CDR3 comprises 14 residues. The V gene lost 0 bases and the J gene lost 0 bases, with 7 bases spanning the gap. Looked up from germline, CDR1 is SGHRS and CDR2 is YFSETQ. Full variable domain (remainder filled in from reference TRBV5-1 and TRBJ2-7): KAGVTQTPRYLIKTRGQQVTLSCSPISGHRSVSWYQQTPGQGLQFLFEYFSETQRNKGNFPGRFSGRQFSNSRSEMNVSTLELGDSALYLCASSLVGSSYEQYFGPGTRLTVT.